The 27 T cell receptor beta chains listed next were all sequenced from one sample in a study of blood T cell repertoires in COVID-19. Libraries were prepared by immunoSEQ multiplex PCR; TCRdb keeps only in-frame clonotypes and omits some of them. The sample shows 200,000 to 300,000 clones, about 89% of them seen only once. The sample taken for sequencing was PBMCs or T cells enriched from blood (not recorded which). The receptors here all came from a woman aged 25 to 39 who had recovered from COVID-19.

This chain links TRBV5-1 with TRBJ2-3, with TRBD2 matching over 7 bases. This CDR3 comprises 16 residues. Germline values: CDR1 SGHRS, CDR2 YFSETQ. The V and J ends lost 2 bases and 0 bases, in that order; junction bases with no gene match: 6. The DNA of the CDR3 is TGCGCCAGCAGCTTTCCCCCGGGAGGAAGCACAGATACGCAGTATTTT. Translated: CASSFPPGGSTDTQYF.

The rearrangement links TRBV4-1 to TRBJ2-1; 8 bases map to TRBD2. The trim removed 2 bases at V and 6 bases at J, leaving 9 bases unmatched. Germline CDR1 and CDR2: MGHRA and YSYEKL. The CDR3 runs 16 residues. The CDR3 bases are TGCGCCAGCAGCCAAAAGGAAGCGGGAGCGGGCAATGAGCAGTTCTTC. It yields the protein CASSQKEAGAGNEQFF.

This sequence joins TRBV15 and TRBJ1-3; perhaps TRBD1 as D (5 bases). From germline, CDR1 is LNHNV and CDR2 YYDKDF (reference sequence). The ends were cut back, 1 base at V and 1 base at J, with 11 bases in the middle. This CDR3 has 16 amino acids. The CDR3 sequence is CATSRGPGGSGNTIYF. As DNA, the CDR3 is TGTGCCACCAGCAGAGGTCCCGGGGGTTCTGGAAACACCATATATTTT.

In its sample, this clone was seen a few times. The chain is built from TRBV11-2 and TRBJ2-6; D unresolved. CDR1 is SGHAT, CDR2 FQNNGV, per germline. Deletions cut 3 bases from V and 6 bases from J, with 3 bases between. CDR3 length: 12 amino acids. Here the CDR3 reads CASSFLANVLTF. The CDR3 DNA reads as TGTGCCAGCAGCTTCTTGGCCAACGTCCTGACTTTC.

Here the CDR3 reads CASNVQPRGEKLFF. CDR3 coding DNA: TGTGCCAGCAACGTGCAACCCAGGGGTGAAAAACTGTTTTTT. This chain links TRBV28 with TRBJ1-4; D possibly corresponds to TRBD1 (6 bases). V gave up 7 bases and J gave up 7 bases, with 16 bases separating them. Germline V gene sequence: CDR1 MDHEN, CDR2 SYDVKM. CDR3 length: 14 amino acids. The full variable domain, its missing parts supplied by reference TRBV28 and TRBJ1-4, is DVKVTQSSRYLVKRTGEKVFLECVQDMDHENMFWYRQDPGLGLRLIYFSYDVKMKEKGDIPEGYSVSREKKERFSLILESASTNQTSMYLCASNVQPRGEKLFFGSGTQLSVL.

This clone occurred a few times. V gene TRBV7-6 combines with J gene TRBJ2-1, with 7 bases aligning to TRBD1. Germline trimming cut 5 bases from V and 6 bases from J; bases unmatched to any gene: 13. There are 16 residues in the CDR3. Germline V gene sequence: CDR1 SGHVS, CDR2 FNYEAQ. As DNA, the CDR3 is TGTGCCAGCAGCCTAGTGATTCGACAGGGTGGCAATGAGCAGTTCTTC. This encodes CASSLVIRQGGNEQFF.

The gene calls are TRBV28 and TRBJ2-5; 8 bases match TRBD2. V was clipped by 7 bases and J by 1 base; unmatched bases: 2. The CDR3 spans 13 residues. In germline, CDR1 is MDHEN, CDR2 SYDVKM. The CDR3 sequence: CASNLAGQETQYF. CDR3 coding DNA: TGTGCCAGCAATCTAGCGGGCCAAGAGACCCAGTACTTC.

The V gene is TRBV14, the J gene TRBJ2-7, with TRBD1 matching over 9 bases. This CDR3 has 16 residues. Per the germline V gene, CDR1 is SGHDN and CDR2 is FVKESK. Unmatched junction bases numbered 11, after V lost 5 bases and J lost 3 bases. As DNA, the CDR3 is TGTGCCAGCAGCTTCAGACAGGGGGGAGTAGTCTACGAGCAGTACTTC. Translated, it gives CASSFRQGGVVYEQYF.

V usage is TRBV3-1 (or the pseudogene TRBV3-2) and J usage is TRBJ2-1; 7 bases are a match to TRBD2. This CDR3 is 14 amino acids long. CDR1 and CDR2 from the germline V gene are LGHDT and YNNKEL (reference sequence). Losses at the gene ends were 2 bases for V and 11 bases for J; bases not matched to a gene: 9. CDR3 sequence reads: CASSQTGLSHQQFF. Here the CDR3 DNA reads TGTGCCAGCAGCCAAACGGGACTATCCCATCAGCAGTTCTTC.

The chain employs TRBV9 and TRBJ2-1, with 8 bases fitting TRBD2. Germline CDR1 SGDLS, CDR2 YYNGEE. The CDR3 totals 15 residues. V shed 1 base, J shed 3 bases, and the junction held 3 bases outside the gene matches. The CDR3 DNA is TGTGCCAGCAGCGTAAGCGGGAGTGACTACAATGAGCAGTTCTTC. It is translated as CASSVSGSDYNEQFF.

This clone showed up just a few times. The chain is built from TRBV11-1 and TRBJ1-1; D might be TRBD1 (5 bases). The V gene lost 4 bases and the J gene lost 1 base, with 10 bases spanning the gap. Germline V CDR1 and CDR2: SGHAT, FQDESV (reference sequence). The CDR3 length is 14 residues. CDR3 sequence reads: CASSSQGGNTEAFF. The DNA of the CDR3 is TGTGCCAGCAGCTCGCAGGGAGGGAACACTGAAGCTTTCTTT.

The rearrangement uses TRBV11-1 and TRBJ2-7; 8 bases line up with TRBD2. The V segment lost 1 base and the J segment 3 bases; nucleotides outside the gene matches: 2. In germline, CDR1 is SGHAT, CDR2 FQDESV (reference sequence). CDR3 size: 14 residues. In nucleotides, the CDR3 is TGTGCCAGCAGCTTAGGCGGGAGGAGCTACGAGCAGTACTTC. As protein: CASSLGGRSYEQYF. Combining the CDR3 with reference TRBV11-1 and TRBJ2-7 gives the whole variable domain EAEVAQSPRYKITEKSQAVAFWCDPISGHATLYWYRQILGQGPELLVQFQDESVVDDSQLPKDRFSAERLKGVDSTLKIQPAELGDSAMYLCASSLGGRSYEQYFGPGTRLTVT.

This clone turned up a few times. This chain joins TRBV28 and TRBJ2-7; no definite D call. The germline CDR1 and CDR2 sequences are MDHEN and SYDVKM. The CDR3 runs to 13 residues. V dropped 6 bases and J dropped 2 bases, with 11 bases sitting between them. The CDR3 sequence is CASRPSPPYEQYF. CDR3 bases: TGTGCCAGCAGGCCGAGTCCCCCCTACGAGCAGTACTTC.

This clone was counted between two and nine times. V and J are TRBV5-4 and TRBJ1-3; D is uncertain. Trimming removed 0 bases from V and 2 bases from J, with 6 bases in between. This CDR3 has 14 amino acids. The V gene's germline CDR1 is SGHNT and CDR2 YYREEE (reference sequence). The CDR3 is CASSLVGAGNTIYF. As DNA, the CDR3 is TGTGCCAGCAGCTTGGTGGGAGCTGGAAACACCATATATTTT.

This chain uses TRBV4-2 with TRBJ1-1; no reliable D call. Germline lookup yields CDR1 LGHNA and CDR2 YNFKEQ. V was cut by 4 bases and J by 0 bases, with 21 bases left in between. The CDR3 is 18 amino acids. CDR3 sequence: CASSPPLKAVRMNTEAFF. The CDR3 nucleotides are TGTGCCAGCAGCCCCCCTCTTAAGGCGGTCCGCATGAACACTGAAGCTTTCTTT.

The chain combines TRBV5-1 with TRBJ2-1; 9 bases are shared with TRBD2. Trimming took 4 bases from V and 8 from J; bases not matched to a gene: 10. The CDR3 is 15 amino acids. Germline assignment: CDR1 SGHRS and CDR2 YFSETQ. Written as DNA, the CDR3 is TGCGCCAGCAGCCCCCGGGCGGGGGGGAGTGATGAGCAGTTCTTC. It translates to CASSPRAGGSDEQFF.

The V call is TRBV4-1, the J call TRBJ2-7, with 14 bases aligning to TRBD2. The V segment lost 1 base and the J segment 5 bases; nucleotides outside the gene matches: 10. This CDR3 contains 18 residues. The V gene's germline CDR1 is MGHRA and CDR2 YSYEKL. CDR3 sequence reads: CASSQGGLAGGALDEQYF. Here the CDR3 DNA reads TGCGCCAGCAGCCAAGGCGGACTAGCGGGAGGCGCCCTCGACGAGCAGTACTTC.

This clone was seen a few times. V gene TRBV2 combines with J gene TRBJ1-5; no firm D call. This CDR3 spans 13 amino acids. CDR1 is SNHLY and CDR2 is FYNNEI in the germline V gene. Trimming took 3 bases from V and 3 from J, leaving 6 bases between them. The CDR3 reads CASSERFNQPQHF. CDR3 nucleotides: TGTGCCAGCAGTGAGAGGTTCAATCAGCCCCAGCATTTT.

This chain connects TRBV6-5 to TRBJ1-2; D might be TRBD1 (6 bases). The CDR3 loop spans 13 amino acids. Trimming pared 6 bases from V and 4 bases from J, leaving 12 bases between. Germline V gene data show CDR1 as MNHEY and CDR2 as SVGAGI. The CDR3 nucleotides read TGTGCCAGCAGCCGAGGACAGTTCTATGGCTACACCTTC. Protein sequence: CASSRGQFYGYTF.

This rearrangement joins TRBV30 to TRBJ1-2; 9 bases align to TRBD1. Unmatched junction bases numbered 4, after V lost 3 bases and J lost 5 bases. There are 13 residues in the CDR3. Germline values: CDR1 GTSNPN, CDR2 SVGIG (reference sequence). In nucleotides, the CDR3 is TGTGCCTGGAGCTCCGACAGGGGGTATGGCTACACCTTC. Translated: CAWSSDRGYGYTF.

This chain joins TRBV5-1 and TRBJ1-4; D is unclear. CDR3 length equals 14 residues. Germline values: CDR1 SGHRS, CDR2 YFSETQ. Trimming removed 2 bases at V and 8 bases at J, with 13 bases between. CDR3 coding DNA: TGCGCCAGCAGCTTACGGGGAGCAGGAGAAAAACTGTTTTTT. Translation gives CASSLRGAGEKLFF.

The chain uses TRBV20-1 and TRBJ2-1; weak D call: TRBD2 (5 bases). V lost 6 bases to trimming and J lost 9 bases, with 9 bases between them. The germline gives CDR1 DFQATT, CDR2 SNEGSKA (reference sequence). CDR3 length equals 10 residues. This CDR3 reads CSANAGEQFF. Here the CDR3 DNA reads TGCAGTGCCAACGCGGGTGAGCAGTTCTTC.

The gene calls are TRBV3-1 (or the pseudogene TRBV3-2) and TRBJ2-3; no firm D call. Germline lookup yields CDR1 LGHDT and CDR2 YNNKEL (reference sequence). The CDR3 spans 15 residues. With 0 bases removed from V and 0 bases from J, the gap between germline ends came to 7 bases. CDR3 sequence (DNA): TGTGCCAGCAGCCAAGAGACACCGAGCACAGATACGCAGTATTTT. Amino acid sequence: CASSQETPSTDTQYF.

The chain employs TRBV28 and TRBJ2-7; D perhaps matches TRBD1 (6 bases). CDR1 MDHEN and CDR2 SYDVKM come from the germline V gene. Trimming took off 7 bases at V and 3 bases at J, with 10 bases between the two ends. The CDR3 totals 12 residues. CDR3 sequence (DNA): TGTGCCAGCAAGGGGGACAACTACGAGCAGTACTTC. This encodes CASKGDNYEQYF. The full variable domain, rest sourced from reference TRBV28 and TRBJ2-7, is DVKVTQSSRYLVKRTGEKVFLECVQDMDHENMFWYRQDPGLGLRLIYFSYDVKMKEKGDIPEGYSVSREKKERFSLILESASTNQTSMYLCASKGDNYEQYFGPGTRLTVT.

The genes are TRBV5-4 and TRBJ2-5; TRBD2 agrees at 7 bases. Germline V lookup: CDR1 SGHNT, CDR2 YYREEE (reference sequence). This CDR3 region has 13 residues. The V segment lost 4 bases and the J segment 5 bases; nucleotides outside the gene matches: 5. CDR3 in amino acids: CASSGGGIETQYF. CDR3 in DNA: TGTGCCAGCAGCGGGGGGGGGATCGAGACCCAGTACTTC. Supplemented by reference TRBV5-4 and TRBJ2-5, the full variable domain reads ETGVTQSPTHLIKTRGQQVTLRCSSQSGHNTVSWYQQALGQGPQFIFQYYREEENGRGNFPPRFSGLQFPNYSSELNVNALELDDSALYLCASSGGGIETQYFGPGTRLLVL.

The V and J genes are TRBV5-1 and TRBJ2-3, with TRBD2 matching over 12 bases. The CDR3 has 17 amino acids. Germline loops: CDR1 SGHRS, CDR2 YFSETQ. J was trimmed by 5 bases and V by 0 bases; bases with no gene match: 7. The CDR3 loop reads CASSLALAGGPLDTQYF. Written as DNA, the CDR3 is TGCGCCAGCAGCTTGGCGCTAGCGGGAGGGCCTTTAGATACGCAGTATTTT.

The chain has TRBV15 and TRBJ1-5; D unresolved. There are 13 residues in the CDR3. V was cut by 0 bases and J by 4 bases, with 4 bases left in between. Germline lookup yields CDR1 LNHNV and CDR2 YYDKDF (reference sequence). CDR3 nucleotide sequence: TGTGCCACCAGCAGAGATTATAATCAGCCCCAGCATTTT. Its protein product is CATSRDYNQPQHF. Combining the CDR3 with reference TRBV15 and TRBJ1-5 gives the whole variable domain DAMVIQNPRYQVTQFGKPVTLSCSQTLNHNVMYWYQQKSSQAPKLLFHYYDKDFNNEADTPDNFQSRRPNTSFCFLDIRSPGLGDTAMYLCATSRDYNQPQHFGDGTRLSIL.